This TCR beta chain was sequenced for a study of blood T cell repertoires in COVID-19. Per the authors' pipeline: Reference gene primer amplification in the assay estimated nucleated cell counts. The table came from immunoSEQ multiplex PCR; TCRdb's copy has only in-frame clones and leaves some out. For V, J and clone size, that table is used; D and trimming come from the DNA. In the table there are a few hundred thousand clones, roughly 88% of which are singletons. This sequence was found in a man aged 25-45 years who had recovered from COVID-19. Input material: PBMCs or T cells enriched from blood (not recorded which).

In DNA, the CDR3 is TGTGCCAGCAGGACAAGGGGGAATTCACCCCTCCACTTT. This sequence encodes CASRTRGNSPLHF. The genes are TRBV6-5 and TRBJ1-6; D is possibly TRBD1 (6 bases). With 6 bases removed from V and 7 bases from J, the gap between germline ends came to 10 bases. Germline loops: CDR1 MNHEY, CDR2 SVGAGI. The CDR3 is made up of 13 amino acids.